This T cell receptor beta chain was profiled in a study of T cell clonality in common variable immunodeficiency. Notes on the study in general: Links between repertoire features and CVID complications were heterogeneity-limited. Common variable immunodeficiency TCR beta sequences reportedly had fewer deletions and N-nucleotide insertions.

As for this clone: Its antigen remains unknown.

Measured with immunoSEQ multiplex PCR; TCRdb has only the in-frame clones, and not every one. Here the sample table reports about 15,000 clones. The TCR sequence derives from a human donor with common variable immunodeficiency. Sample: peripheral blood mononuclear cells.

This chain's CDR3 is CASSLASGGGTDTQYF. CDR3 DNA (partial): TGTGCCAGCAGCTTAGCTAGCGGGGGGGGCACAGATACG. V gene TRBV7-3 combines with J gene TRBJ2-3; 12 positions agree with TRBD2. The CDR3 end is not reached by the read, which stops 3 residues before it; the germline J gene fills it in. This CDR3 is 16 amino acids long. Germline CDR1 is SGHTA and CDR2 is FQGTGA. After removal of 2 bases from V and 1 base from J, the junction contained 1 base not matched to a gene.